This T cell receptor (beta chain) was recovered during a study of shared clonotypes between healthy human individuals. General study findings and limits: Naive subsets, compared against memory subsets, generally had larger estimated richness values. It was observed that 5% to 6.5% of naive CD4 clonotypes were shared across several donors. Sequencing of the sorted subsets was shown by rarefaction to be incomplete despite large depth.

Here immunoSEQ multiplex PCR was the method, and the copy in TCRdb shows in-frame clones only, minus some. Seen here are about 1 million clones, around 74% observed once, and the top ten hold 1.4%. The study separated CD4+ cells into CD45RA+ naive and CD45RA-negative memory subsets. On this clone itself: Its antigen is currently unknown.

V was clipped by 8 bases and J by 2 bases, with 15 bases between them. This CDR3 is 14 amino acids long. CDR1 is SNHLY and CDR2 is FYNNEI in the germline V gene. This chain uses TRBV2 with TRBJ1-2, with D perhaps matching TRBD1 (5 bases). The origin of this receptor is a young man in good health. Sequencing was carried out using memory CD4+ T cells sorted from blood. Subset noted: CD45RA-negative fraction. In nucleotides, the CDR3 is TGTGCCAGCGGCGCAGGGCCGCCCAACTATGGCTACACCTTC. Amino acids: CASGAGPPNYGYTF.